This paragraph covers one TCR beta chain sequence. This sample was included in a study of blood T cell repertoires in COVID-19. At the level of the study: Specimens from acute and convalescent COVID-19 originated in the United States, Italy and Spain. PBMCs, B-cell-depleted T cells, or T cells provided the cDNA or gDNA that made up the material.

The CDR3 runs to 13 residues. The junction had 5 bases not matched to a gene; V was cut back by 3 bases and J by 9 bases. Germline V gene data show CDR1 as MDHEN and CDR2 as SYDVKM. Method: immunoSEQ multiplex PCR; TCRdb's copy keeps in-frame clones and lacks some. Here the sample spans 95,000 to 100,000 clones, around 93% being singletons. The sequencing input was peripheral blood. The sequence was obtained from a man in his forties or fifties with acute or convalescent COVID-19. The gene calls are TRBV28 and TRBJ1-1, with 9 bases lining up with TRBD1. Written as DNA, the CDR3 is TGTGCCAGCAGTTTCTCCGGGACAGGGCAAGCTTTCTTT. The encoded protein is CASSFSGTGQAFF.